This T cell receptor beta chain was identified in a study of cytomegalovirus exposure and HLA in healthy donors. Study-level results: A likely sequencing artifact accounted for one observed cluster of highly shared sequence variants. Later on, a genetic analysis was performed. It linked a missense variant in DCLRE1C with V- and J-gene trimming of TCR beta.

CDR1 and CDR2 (germline): ENHRY, SYGVKD. The CDR3 totals 14 residues. V trimming: 8 bases; J trimming: 4 bases; junction bases outside the gene matches: 9. To note about this clone: The antigen remains undetermined.

It was with 60 Vbeta and 13 Jbeta primers that the PCR ran. Sequencing used immunoSEQ multiplex PCR; TCRdb keeps in-frame clones, though not all of them. The profile shows more than 80,000 clones, more than 65% of them singletons. Specimen: PBMCs. V gene TRBV10-3 combines with J gene TRBJ2-5; TRBD2 agrees at 8 bases. This clonotype originated in a human donor in good health. The CDR3 is CAIAGTRSSETQYF. DNA for the CDR3: TGTGCCATCGCAGGGACTAGATCCTCAGAGACCCAGTACTTC.